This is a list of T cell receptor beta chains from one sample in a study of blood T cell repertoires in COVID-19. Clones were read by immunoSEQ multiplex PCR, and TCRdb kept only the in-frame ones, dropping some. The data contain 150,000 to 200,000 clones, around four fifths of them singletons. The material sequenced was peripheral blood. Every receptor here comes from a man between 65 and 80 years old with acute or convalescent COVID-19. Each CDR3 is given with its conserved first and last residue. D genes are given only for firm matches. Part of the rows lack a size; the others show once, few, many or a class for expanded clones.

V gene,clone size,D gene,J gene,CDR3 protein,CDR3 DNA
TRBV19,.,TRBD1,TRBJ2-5,CASSRDRGETQYF,TGTGCCAGTAGTAGGGACAGGGGAGAGACCCAGTACTTC
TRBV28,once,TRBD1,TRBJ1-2,CASSLGISRTGSYGYTF,TGTGCCAGCAGTTTAGGTATATCGAGGACAGGTTCCTATGGCTACACCTTC
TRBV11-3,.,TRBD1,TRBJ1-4,CASSLGDRGSANEKLFF,TGTGCCAGCAGCTTGGGGGACAGGGGCTCGGCTAATGAAAAACTGTTTTTT
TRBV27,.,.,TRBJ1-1,CASSAWGLGDTEAFF,TGTGCCAGCAGCGCCTGGGGCCTTGGTGACACTGAAGCTTTCTTT
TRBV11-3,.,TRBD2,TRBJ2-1,CASRGGRAAFLNNEQFF,TGTGCCAGCAGGGGAGGGAGGGCCGCTTTTCTAAACAATGAGCAGTTCTTC
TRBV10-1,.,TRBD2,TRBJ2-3,CASSDAGGTDTQYF,TGCGCCAGCAGTGATGCGGGGGGGACAGATACGCAGTATTTT
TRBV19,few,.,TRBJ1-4,CASSIDRETKLFF,TGTGCCAGTAGTATAGATCGGGAAACCAAACTGTTTTTT
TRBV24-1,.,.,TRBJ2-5,CATSDLRGGVGQETQYF,TGTGCCACCAGTGATTTGAGGGGGGGCGTCGGGCAAGAGACCCAGTACTTC
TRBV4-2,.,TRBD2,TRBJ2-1,CASSQESGGARNEQFF,TGTGCCAGCAGCCAAGAAAGCGGGGGGGCCAGGAATGAGCAGTTCTTC
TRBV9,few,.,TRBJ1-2,CASSVVGAYGRGYTF,TGTGCCAGCAGCGTAGTGGGCGCCTATGGGAGGGGCTACACCTTC
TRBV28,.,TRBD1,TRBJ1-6,CASSPSTGDNSPLHF,TGTGCCAGCAGTCCGAGTACAGGGGATAATTCACCCCTCCACTTT
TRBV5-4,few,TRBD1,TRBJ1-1,CASSQQQGAGNTEAFF,TGTGCCAGCAGCCAACAACAGGGGGCAGGGAACACTGAAGCTTTCTTT
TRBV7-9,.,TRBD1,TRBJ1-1,CASSLTGGYTEAFF,TGTGCCAGCAGTCTAACAGGGGGCTACACTGAAGCTTTCTTT
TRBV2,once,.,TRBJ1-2,CASRSLGRDYGYTF,TGTGCCAGCAGAAGTTTGGGGCGAGACTATGGCTACACCTTC
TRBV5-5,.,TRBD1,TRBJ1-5,CASSLLGGGNQPQHF,TGTGCCAGCAGCTTGTTAGGGGGCGGCAATCAGCCCCAGCATTTT
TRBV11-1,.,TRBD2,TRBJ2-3,CASSFSSGVSTDTQYF,TGTGCCAGCAGCTTCTCTAGCGGGGTTAGCACAGATACGCAGTATTTT
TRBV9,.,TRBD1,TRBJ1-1,CASSVGQPEDTEAFF,TGTGCCAGCAGCGTGGGACAGCCGGAGGACACTGAAGCTTTCTTT
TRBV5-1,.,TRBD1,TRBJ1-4,CASSRGQGAANEKLFF,TGCGCCAGCAGCCGCGGACAGGGGGCGGCTAATGAAAAACTGTTTTTT
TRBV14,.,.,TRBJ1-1,CASSQEIGVLGTEAFF,TGTGCCAGCAGCCAAGAAATCGGGGTTTTGGGCACTGAAGCTTTCTTT
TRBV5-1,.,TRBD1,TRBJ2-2,CASQPGQYNTGELFF,TGCGCCAGCCAGCCGGGACAGTATAACACCGGGGAGCTGTTTTTT
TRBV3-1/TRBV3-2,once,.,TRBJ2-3,CASSQAGGPQHTQYF,TGTGCCAGCAGCCAAGCGGGGGGCCCCCAGCATACGCAGTATTTT
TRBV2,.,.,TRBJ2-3,CASFSTGVLDTQYF,TGTGCCAGTTTTTCGACGGGAGTATTAGATACGCAGTATTTT
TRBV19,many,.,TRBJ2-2,CASSQTGANTGELFF,TGTGCCAGTAGTCAGACAGGTGCGAACACCGGGGAGCTGTTTTTT
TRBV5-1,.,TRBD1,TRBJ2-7,CASNFGQGKVYEQYF,TGCGCCAGCAACTTCGGACAGGGGAAGGTCTACGAGCAGTACTTC
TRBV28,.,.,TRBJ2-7,CASSFLRGGYEQYF,TGTGCCAGCAGTTTCCTAAGAGGGGGCTACGAGCAGTACTTC
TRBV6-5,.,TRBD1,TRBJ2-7,CASGDRGYEQYF,TGTGCCAGTGGGGACAGGGGTTACGAGCAGTACTTC
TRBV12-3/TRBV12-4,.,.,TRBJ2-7,CASSFSGAPWYF,TGTGCCAGCAGTTTTTCAGGGGCGCCGTGGTACTTC
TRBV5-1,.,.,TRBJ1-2,CASSSDSMINYGYTF,TGCGCCAGCAGCTCTGACAGTATGATAAACTATGGCTATACCTTC
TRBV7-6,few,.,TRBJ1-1,CASKVFGGNTEAFF,TGTGCCAGCAAGGTGTTTGGAGGGAACACTGAAGCTTTCTTT
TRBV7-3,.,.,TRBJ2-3,CASSFLEQDTQYF,TGTGCCAGCAGCTTCCTAGAACAAGATACGCAGTATTTT
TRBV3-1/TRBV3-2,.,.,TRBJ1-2,CASTPYSGYGYTF,TGTGCCAGCACCCCCTATTCGGGCTATGGCTACACCTTC
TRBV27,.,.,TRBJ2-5,CASSLSSRPYQETQYF,TGTGCCAGCAGTTTATCGTCCAGGCCGTACCAAGAGACCCAGTACTTC
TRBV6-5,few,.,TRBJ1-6,CASSLGEISSPLHF,TGTGCCAGCAGTTTAGGGGAAATAAGTTCACCCCTCCACTTT
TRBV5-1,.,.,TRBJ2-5,CASSLTQGFQETQYF,TGCGCCAGCAGCTTGACTCAGGGGTTTCAAGAGACCCAGTACTTC
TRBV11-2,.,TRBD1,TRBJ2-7,CASCPDRAYEQYF,TGTGCCAGCTGCCCGGACAGGGCTTACGAGCAGTACTTC
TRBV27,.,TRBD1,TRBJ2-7,CASSLTQQGSSYEQYF,TGTGCCAGCAGTTTAACCCAACAGGGGAGCTCCTACGAGCAGTACTTC
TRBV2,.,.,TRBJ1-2,CASSYTPGEGYTF,TGTGCCAGCAGCTACACCCCAGGGGAAGGCTACACCTTC
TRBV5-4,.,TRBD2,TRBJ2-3,CASSPRLAGVSRGLDTQYF,TGTGCCAGCAGCCCTCGACTAGCGGGAGTATCGCGGGGTCTAGATACGCAGTATTTT
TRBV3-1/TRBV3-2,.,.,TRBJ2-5,CASSRGSQETQYF,TGTGCCAGCAGCCGAGGGTCACAAGAGACCCAGTACTTC
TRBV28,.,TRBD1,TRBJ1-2,CASFRDRGQGDYGYTF,TGTGCCAGTTTCCGGGACAGGGGGCAGGGTGACTATGGCTACACCTTC
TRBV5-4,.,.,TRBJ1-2,CASSFQGTDGYTF,TGTGCCAGCAGCTTCCAGGGCACGGATGGCTACACCTTC
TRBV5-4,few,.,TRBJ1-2,CASSAGLIGERRYGYTF,TGTGCCAGCAGCGCTGGCCTGATTGGGGAGCGTCGCTATGGCTACACCTTC